This is a list of T cell receptor beta chains from one sample in a study of blood T cell repertoires in COVID-19. Sequenced by immunoSEQ multiplex PCR; TCRdb stores in-frame clones only, minus some. This table holds roughly 180,000 clones, approximately 85% found once. The sequenced sample was peripheral blood. Receptors originate from an elderly man with COVID-19, enrolled during active disease. Each CDR3 is given with its conserved first and last residue. The D gene is left open where the match is weak. For some rows the clone size is stated as once, few or many, or as a class when expanded; others skip it.

clone_size j_call v_call d_call cdr3_nt cdr3_aa
once TRBJ1-1 TRBV10-3 TRBD1 TGTGCCATCAGACAGGGGAGTTCGGCGGACACTGAAGCTTTCTTT CAIRQGSSADTEAFF
NA TRBJ1-5 TRBV27 TRBD1 TGTGCCAGCAGCAGTCGACAGGGTTTGAGCAATCAGCCCCAGCATTTT CASSSRQGLSNQPQHF
NA TRBJ2-3 TRBV6-5 NA TGTGCCAGCAGTTACTCCGGGCCAGGGGCAGATACGCAGTATTTT CASSYSGPGADTQYF
NA TRBJ1-4 TRBV3-1/TRBV3-2 NA TGTGCCAGCAGCCAAGGGTTAGAGAGCCCCATGCTGTTTTTT CASSQGLESPMLFF
NA TRBJ2-2 TRBV9 NA TGTGCCAGCAGCGTAGGCCAGTTGAACACCGGGGAGCTGTTTTTT CASSVGQLNTGELFF
NA TRBJ2-1 TRBV7-9 TRBD2 TGTGCCAGCAGCTCGGGACTAGCCTTCAATGAGCAGTTCTTC CASSSGLAFNEQFF
NA TRBJ1-2 TRBV5-6 TRBD1 TGTGCCAGCAGCGGGGGACAGGAGAACTATGGCTACACCTTC CASSGGQENYGYTF
NA TRBJ2-1 TRBV11-3 TRBD2 TGTGCCAGCAGCTTAGAAGGCTCTAGCGGGGGTTTTTACAATGAGCAGTTCTTC CASSLEGSSGGFYNEQFF
NA TRBJ1-6 TRBV21-1 NA TGTGCCAGCACCCACGGGGGGCGAAGAAACCCTGTTTATAATTCACCCCTCCACTTT CASTHGGRRNPVYNSPLHF
NA TRBJ1-2 TRBV2 TRBD1 TGTGCCAGCAGTCCATCCACCGGGACAGGGGGCACTGGCTACACCTTC CASSPSTGTGGTGYTF
few TRBJ1-5 TRBV5-8 NA TGTGCCAGCAGCTTGAACAGGAAAAGCAATCAGCCCCAGCATTTT CASSLNRKSNQPQHF
NA TRBJ1-6 TRBV18 TRBD1 TGTGCCAGCTCACCTAGGGGGCTTTCCAATTCACCCCTCCACTTT CASSPRGLSNSPLHF
NA TRBJ1-5 TRBV5-8 TRBD1 TGTGCCAGCCTTTTCGACAGGGGTCATCAGCCCCAGCATTTT CASLFDRGHQPQHF
NA TRBJ1-1 TRBV3-1/TRBV3-2 TRBD1 TGTGCCAGCAGCCCCAGGACAGGGGCGAACACTGAAGCTTTCTTT CASSPRTGANTEAFF
NA TRBJ1-1 TRBV7-2 NA TGTGCCAGCAGCTTAGGGGCCTTGAACACTGAAGCTTTCTTT CASSLGALNTEAFF
NA TRBJ1-2 TRBV9 TRBD1 TGTGCCAGCAGCACCCGGCCGGGACAGGGACATGGCTACACCTTC CASSTRPGQGHGYTF
NA TRBJ1-1 TRBV2 TRBD1 TGTGCCAGCCTACAGGGGGCGCGAACTGAAGCTTTCTTT CASLQGARTEAFF
NA TRBJ1-2 TRBV10-3 TRBD1 TGTGCCATCGCAAGGGACAGGGGGCACGTTGTCTATGGCTACACCTTC CAIARDRGHVVYGYTF
NA TRBJ1-1 TRBV5-4 NA TGTGCCAGCAGCTTGGGCAGGGGTGTTTTCACTGAAGCTTTCTTT CASSLGRGVFTEAFF
NA TRBJ1-2 TRBV11-2 NA TGTGCCAGCAGCTTTTTCCAGGGTGGTGGCTACACCTTC CASSFFQGGGYTF
once TRBJ1-1 TRBV7-8 NA TGTGCCAGCAGCCCCCCCGACACTGAAGCTTTCTTT CASSPPDTEAFF
NA TRBJ1-1 TRBV5-6 NA TGTGCCAGCAGCTTCAGGGCCGCTGAAGCTTTCTTT CASSFRAAEAFF
NA TRBJ2-2 TRBV11-2 NA TGTGCCAGCAGCTTAGAGTACACCGACACCGGGGAGCTGTTTTTT CASSLEYTDTGELFF
once TRBJ2-3 TRBV2 NA TGTGCCAGCACACCGGGAACAGATACGCAGTATTTT CASTPGTDTQYF
NA TRBJ1-5 TRBV10-3 NA TGTGCCATCGCGGGAAAAGGTAATCAGCCCCAGCATTTT CAIAGKGNQPQHF